This T cell receptor (beta chain) was captured in a study of cytomegalovirus exposure and HLA in healthy donors. Study outcomes and limitations: Most of the TCR beta V segments (in an earlier analysis) were productive either about 87% or about 30% of the time. In vitro testing confirmed a few CMV-associated chains as specific for CMV antigens.

The CDR3 runs to 18 residues. Germline lookup yields CDR1 SGHRS and CDR2 YFSETQ. Trimming at V came to 3 bases and at J to 2 bases, leaving 14 bases not matched to a gene. On this clone: Its specificity is not known.

The PCR contained 60 Vbeta and 13 Jbeta primers. TCRdb's copy holds only in-frame clones and misses some; the assay was immunoSEQ multiplex PCR. The sample includes approximately 150,000 clones, 65% to 80% seen only once; the top ten take roughly 2%. This chain joins TRBV5-1 and TRBJ2-3; 8 nucleotides line up with TRBD1. The sequenced sample was PBMCs. The clonotype comes from a man in his forties in good health and CMV-seronegative. CDR3 nucleotides: TGCGCCAGCAGCTACACACTAGGACAGGGATGGTCCACAGATACGCAGTATTTT. Translation: CASSYTLGQGWSTDTQYF.